A selection of T cell receptor beta chains follows, all from one sample in a study of control samples from healthy donors and cancer patients. Assay used: immunoSEQ multiplex PCR; TCRdb lists only in-frame clones, some missing. This table has approximately 100,000 clones, 82% appearing once. The sequencing input was blood. These receptors all stem from a man between 60 and 75 years old in good health. CDR3s include the opening cysteine and the closing phenylalanine or tryptophan. Fields, in order: D gene, clone size, V gene, J gene, CDR3 DNA, CDR3 protein. A D gene is named only where the DNA matches it firmly. The listing skips clone size in some rows; elsewhere it reads once, few, many or a size class.

d_call: TRBD1; clone_size: NA; v_call: TRBV4-1; j_call: TRBJ1-2; cdr3_nt: TGCGCCAGCAGCCAACCCGGGACAGGGCGATATGGCTACACCTTC; cdr3_aa: CASSQPGTGRYGYTF
d_call: NA; clone_size: few; v_call: TRBV3-1/TRBV3-2; j_call: TRBJ1-3; cdr3_nt: TGTGCCAGCAGCCAAAATTTACAAGTCAGGGGAAATGGAAACACCATATATTTT; cdr3_aa: CASSQNLQVRGNGNTIYF
d_call: TRBD2; clone_size: NA; v_call: TRBV5-1; j_call: TRBJ2-3; cdr3_nt: TGCGCCAGCAGCTTAGGTAGCGGGAGGACAGATACGCAGTATTTT; cdr3_aa: CASSLGSGRTDTQYF
d_call: NA; clone_size: NA; v_call: TRBV5-6; j_call: TRBJ1-2; cdr3_nt: TGTGCCAGCAGCAGCCGCGCCGTGGGCTACACCTTC; cdr3_aa: CASSSRAVGYTF
d_call: NA; clone_size: NA; v_call: TRBV25-1; j_call: TRBJ1-5; cdr3_nt: TGTGCCAGCCCCCACCCGGTCCGAACGAATAGCAATCAGCCCCAGCATTTT; cdr3_aa: CASPHPVRTNSNQPQHF
d_call: NA; clone_size: NA; v_call: TRBV30; j_call: TRBJ1-2; cdr3_nt: TGTGCCTGGAGGGGGGGTTTGGCTTACACCTTC; cdr3_aa: CAWRGGLAYTF
d_call: NA; clone_size: NA; v_call: TRBV6-5; j_call: TRBJ2-7; cdr3_nt: TGTGCCAGCAGTTACAGGGAAAGGGACTACGAGCAGTACTTC; cdr3_aa: CASSYRERDYEQYF
d_call: NA; clone_size: NA; v_call: TRBV14; j_call: TRBJ2-7; cdr3_nt: TGTGCCAGCAGCCAAGATTTCGTCCACGAGCAGTACTTC; cdr3_aa: CASSQDFVHEQYF
d_call: NA; clone_size: NA; v_call: TRBV10-3; j_call: TRBJ2-4; cdr3_nt: TGTGCCATCAGTGAAACCCAGGGAGCCAAAAACATTCAGTACTTC; cdr3_aa: CAISETQGAKNIQYF
d_call: TRBD2; clone_size: NA; v_call: TRBV7-6; j_call: TRBJ2-7; cdr3_nt: TGTGCCAGCAGCTTAGCGCGTGGCGGGGGGGCCGTCGAGCAGTACTTC; cdr3_aa: CASSLARGGGAVEQYF
d_call: NA; clone_size: NA; v_call: TRBV11-2; j_call: TRBJ2-1; cdr3_nt: TGTGCCAGCAGCTTTTTGCTCGGGGGCGTAAAGACCGATGAGCAGTTCTTC; cdr3_aa: CASSFLLGGVKTDEQFF
d_call: NA; clone_size: NA; v_call: TRBV6-5; j_call: TRBJ1-4; cdr3_nt: TGTGCCAGCAGCCTGATTGGGGTTATTGATGAAAAACTGTTTTTT; cdr3_aa: CASSLIGVIDEKLFF
d_call: TRBD1; clone_size: NA; v_call: TRBV3-1/TRBV3-2; j_call: TRBJ2-3; cdr3_nt: TGTGCCAGCAGCCCCCCTCTTGACAGGGGCGGTTATAGCACAGATACGCAGTATTTT; cdr3_aa: CASSPPLDRGGYSTDTQYF
d_call: NA; clone_size: once; v_call: TRBV7-6; j_call: TRBJ1-1; cdr3_nt: TGTGCCAGCAGCCCAAAAAGATCGGGGCGCAGAACTGAAGCTTTCTTT; cdr3_aa: CASSPKRSGRRTEAFF
d_call: TRBD1; clone_size: few; v_call: TRBV2; j_call: TRBJ1-3; cdr3_nt: TGTGCCAGCAGTGTGGGGACAGGGCCTGGAAACACCATATATTTT; cdr3_aa: CASSVGTGPGNTIYF
d_call: NA; clone_size: once; v_call: TRBV7-9; j_call: TRBJ2-3; cdr3_nt: TGTGCCAGCAGCTTATCGACTAGCACAGATACGCAGTATTTT; cdr3_aa: CASSLSTSTDTQYF
d_call: TRBD1; clone_size: NA; v_call: TRBV30; j_call: TRBJ1-1; cdr3_nt: TGTGCCTGGAGTCTAGGGGGCCCGAACACTGAAGCTTTCTTT; cdr3_aa: CAWSLGGPNTEAFF
d_call: TRBD1; clone_size: NA; v_call: TRBV30; j_call: TRBJ1-2; cdr3_nt: TGTGCCTGGGCCGAGGGACAGGGGGTTTACGGCTACACCTTC; cdr3_aa: CAWAEGQGVYGYTF
d_call: NA; clone_size: NA; v_call: TRBV6-6; j_call: TRBJ2-3; cdr3_nt: TGTGCCAGCAGTTTCCGCTTAAGCACAGATACGCAGTATTTT; cdr3_aa: CASSFRLSTDTQYF
d_call: TRBD2; clone_size: NA; v_call: TRBV5-1; j_call: TRBJ2-7; cdr3_nt: TGCGCCAGCAGCTCAATAGCGGGGGGGCAGACCGAGCAGTACTTC; cdr3_aa: CASSSIAGGQTEQYF
d_call: TRBD1; clone_size: NA; v_call: TRBV11-2; j_call: TRBJ1-4; cdr3_nt: TGTGCCAGCAGCTCGGGACAGGGGTGGGAAAAACTGTTTTTT; cdr3_aa: CASSSGQGWEKLFF
d_call: NA; clone_size: NA; v_call: TRBV11-2; j_call: TRBJ1-2; cdr3_nt: TGTGCCAGCAGCAGAGACAGGCGTTATGGCTACACCTTC; cdr3_aa: CASSRDRRYGYTF
d_call: TRBD1; clone_size: NA; v_call: TRBV2; j_call: TRBJ1-5; cdr3_nt: TGTGCCAGCAACAGGGGAAATCAGCCCCAGCATTTT; cdr3_aa: CASNRGNQPQHF
d_call: TRBD1; clone_size: NA; v_call: TRBV9; j_call: TRBJ2-5; cdr3_nt: TGTGCCAGCAGCCCTGGGACAGGCAACCAAGAGACCCAGTACTTC; cdr3_aa: CASSPGTGNQETQYF
d_call: NA; clone_size: NA; v_call: TRBV9; j_call: TRBJ1-1; cdr3_nt: TGTGCCAGCAGCGTAATGGGGACGCTTACTGAAGCTTTCTTT; cdr3_aa: CASSVMGTLTEAFF
d_call: NA; clone_size: NA; v_call: TRBV7-9; j_call: TRBJ2-7; cdr3_nt: TGTGCCAGCAGCTCCGTCAGGCCCTACGAGCAGTACTTC; cdr3_aa: CASSSVRPYEQYF